These 13 T cell receptor beta chains originate from one sample sequenced in a study of blood T cell repertoires in COVID-19. The protocol was immunoSEQ multiplex PCR, while the TCRdb copy is restricted to in-frame clones and leaves out a portion. This table has about 220,000 clones, more than 65% appearing once. The sequenced sample consisted of peripheral blood. The receptors shown here come from a middle-aged man with active or convalescent COVID-19.

The rearrangement uses TRBV19 and TRBJ2-3; D may be TRBD1 (6 bases). The CDR3 is 15 residues long. CDR1 LNHDA and CDR2 SQIVND come from the germline V gene (reference sequence). The ends were cut back, 10 bases at V and 3 bases at J, with 20 bases in the middle. CDR3 residues: CAIGPTGKWTDTQYF. The CDR3 region has the DNA TGTGCCATTGGTCCAACAGGGAAGTGGACAGATACGCAGTATTTT.

In its sample, this clone was seen once. V gene TRBV19 combines with J gene TRBJ1-6; D gene uncertain. This CDR3 has 14 residues. Trimming took off 5 bases at V and 7 bases at J, with 12 bases between the two ends. Germline CDR1 and CDR2: LNHDA and SQIVND (reference sequence). This CDR3 reads CASSGQKVNSPLHF. In nucleotides, the CDR3 is TGTGCCAGTAGTGGGCAGAAGGTAAATTCACCCCTCCACTTT.

This chain connects TRBV28 to TRBJ2-3; TRBD2 is a possible D gene (5 bases). The CDR3 runs to 14 residues. Trimming took 6 bases from V and 3 from J, leaving 13 bases between them. Germline lookup yields CDR1 MDHEN and CDR2 SYDVKM. The CDR3 DNA is TGTGCCAGCAGACTAGAAAATCCGACAGATACGCAGTATTTT. It yields the protein CASRLENPTDTQYF.

Here the CDR3 DNA reads TGTGCCAGCAGTTACTCGGGTAGGGGGCCGCGAGAGGAGCTGTTTTTT. Residues: CASSYSGRGPREELFF. V gene TRBV6-2 or TRBV6-3 combines with J gene TRBJ2-2; 7 bases align to TRBD1. V was pared by 0 bases and J by 10 bases, with 11 bases of the junction left unmatched. Germline assignment: CDR1 MNHEY and CDR2 SVGEGT. There are 16 residues in the CDR3.

With regard to this clone: It may be a read error: a sequence one base away is much more abundant. The V and J genes are TRBV5-5 and TRBJ1-3, with a possible D match to TRBD1 (5 bases). The CDR3 is 14 residues long. Deletions cut 0 bases from V and 2 bases from J, with 6 bases between. Germline CDR1 SGHKS, CDR2 YYEKEE (reference sequence). The CDR3 protein is CASSLGQTGNTIYF. CDR3 sequence (DNA): TGTGCCAGCAGCTTGGGACAGACTGGAAACACCATATATTTT. Full variable domain (outside the CDR3, taken from reference TRBV5-5 and TRBJ1-3): DAGVTQSPTHLIKTRGQQVTLRCSPISGHKSVSWYQQVLGQGPQFIFQYYEKEERGRGNFPDRFSARQFPNYSSELNVNALLLGDSALYLCASSLGQTGNTIYFGEGSWLTVV.

The rearrangement uses TRBV4-3 and TRBJ1-5, with TRBD1 matching 7 bases. The CDR3 covers 14 residues. The germline gives CDR1 LGHNA, CDR2 YSLEER. The V and J ends lost 1 base and 6 bases, in that order; junction bases with no gene match: 3. The CDR3 DNA is TGCGCCAGCAGCCAAGGTCAGGGGGTTCAGCCCCAGCATTTT. Residues: CASSQGQGVQPQHF.

The J gene is TRBJ1-4, the V gene TRBV7-2; TRBD1 agrees at 9 bases. Per germline, CDR1 SGHTA and CDR2 FQGNSA. The CDR3 has 14 residues. The V gene end was trimmed by 4 bases and the J gene end by 10 bases; junction bases not matched to a gene: 7. CDR3 sequence: CASSYPGQGGKLFF. CDR3 DNA sequence: TGTGCCAGCAGCTATCCGGGACAGGGCGGAAAACTGTTTTTT.

The genes are TRBV29-1 and TRBJ2-1; D perhaps matches TRBD1 (6 bases). V lost 5 bases, J lost 9 bases, and 11 bases lay in between. The V gene's germline CDR1 is SQVTM and CDR2 ANQGSEA. This CDR3 has 11 residues. The CDR3: CSVYTGLEQFF. In nucleotides, the CDR3 is TGCAGCGTTTACACAGGGCTTGAGCAGTTCTTC.

As concerns this clone: In the same sample, other DNA sequences code for this CDR3. The chain has TRBV24-1 and TRBJ1-1; 8 positions agree with TRBD1. The length of the CDR3 is 15 residues. CDR1 KGHDR and CDR2 SFDVKD come from the germline V gene. The V and J ends lost 2 bases and 1 base, in that order; junction bases with no gene match: 2. In DNA, the CDR3 is TGTGCCACCAGTGATTCCGGGACAGGGAACACTGAAGCTTTCTTT. As protein: CATSDSGTGNTEAFF.

This clone appeared a few times. The gene calls are TRBV5-5 and TRBJ1-2; 7 bases match TRBD1. This CDR3 contains 14 residues. V dropped 2 bases and J dropped 4; count of bases not matched to a gene: 5. Germline CDR1 reads SGHKS; CDR2 reads YYEKEE (reference sequence). The CDR3 reads CASSFVGGGYGYTF. The DNA of the CDR3 is TGTGCCAGCAGCTTTGTAGGGGGCGGCTATGGCTACACCTTC.

The V call is TRBV19, the J call TRBJ2-1; TRBD2 matches at 7 bases. The ends lost 6 bases at V and 0 bases at J; junction bases unmatched: 8. Germline V gives CDR1 LNHDA, CDR2 SQIVND (reference sequence). The CDR3 sequence is 16 residues long. DNA of the CDR3: TGTGCCAGTAGCGGGAGGACCGCGAGCTCCTACAATGAGCAGTTCTTC. It yields the protein CASSGRTASSYNEQFF. The full variable domain, in which reference TRBV19 and TRBJ2-1 provide the parts outside the CDR3, is DGGITQSPKYLFRKEGQNVTLSCEQNLNHDAMYWYRQDPGQGLRLIYYSQIVNDFQKGDIAEGYSVSREKKESFPLTVTSAQKNPTAFYLCASSGRTASSYNEQFFGPGTRLTVL.

J is TRBJ1-2 and V is TRBV3-1 (or the pseudogene TRBV3-2); D call uncertain. Trimming removed 4 bases at V and 2 bases at J, with 8 bases between. Germline V gives CDR1 LGHDT, CDR2 YNNKEL (reference sequence). CDR3 length: 13 amino acids. CDR3 bases: TGTGCCAGCAGCCCTCGACAAAACTATGGCTACACCTTC. Translation: CASSPRQNYGYTF.

The CDR3 spells CASSPWTGNNEQFF. The DNA of the CDR3 is TGCGCCAGCAGCCCCTGGACAGGGAACAATGAGCAGTTCTTC. The chain has TRBV5-1 and TRBJ2-1, with 8 bases identical to TRBD1. J lost 5 bases, V lost 4 bases, and 5 bases had no gene match. Germline V gene data show CDR1 as SGHRS and CDR2 as YFSETQ. The CDR3 is made up of 14 amino acids.